One and the same sample provided the 27 T cell receptor beta chains below, sequenced in a study of blood T cell repertoires in COVID-19. Repertoires were generated with immunoSEQ multiplex PCR, while TCRdb's copy carries only in-frame clones and drops some. The table lists some 300,000 clones, more than 70% of them singletons. Material for sequencing was peripheral blood. Receptor source: a woman aged 25 to 39 who had recovered from COVID-19.

V gene TRBV4-2 combines with J gene TRBJ2-7; 9 bases align to TRBD1. V shed 3 bases, J shed 3 bases, and the junction held 12 bases outside the gene matches. Germline lookup yields CDR1 LGHNA and CDR2 YNFKEQ. This CDR3 comprises 17 residues. The CDR3 spells CASSQVTGTGFSYEQYF. The DNA of the CDR3 is TGTGCCAGCAGCCAGGTCACCGGGACAGGGTTTAGCTACGAGCAGTACTTC.

The genes are TRBV27 and TRBJ1-2; D is possibly TRBD1 (6 bases). The CDR3 contains 13 residues. Germline V gene data show CDR1 as MNHEY and CDR2 as SMNVEV (reference sequence). The ends were cut back, 5 bases at V and 5 bases at J, with 12 bases in the middle. CDR3 DNA: TGTGCCAGCAGTCCTACAGGGTATTATGGCTACACCTTC. This codes for CASSPTGYYGYTF.

This chain uses TRBV5-4 with TRBJ2-7; 9 bases are shared with TRBD1. V lost 4 bases to trimming and J lost 6 bases; unmatched junction nucleotides: 2. CDR1 is SGHNT and CDR2 is YYREEE in the germline V gene (reference sequence). The CDR3 sequence is 12 residues long. CDR3 in amino acids: CASSPTGGEQYF. In DNA form, the CDR3 reads TGTGCCAGCAGCCCGACAGGGGGCGAGCAGTACTTC. Full variable domain (outside the CDR3, taken from reference TRBV5-4 and TRBJ2-7): ETGVTQSPTHLIKTRGQQVTLRCSSQSGHNTVSWYQQALGQGPQFIFQYYREEENGRGNFPPRFSGLQFPNYSSELNVNALELDDSALYLCASSPTGGEQYFGPGTRLTVT.

This clone was observed a single time. The genes are TRBV7-3 and TRBJ2-3, with TRBD2 matching over 13 bases. The CDR3 is 16 amino acids. The V gene end was trimmed by 3 bases and the J gene end by 2 bases; junction bases not matched to a gene: 2. Germline V gene data show CDR1 as SGHTA and CDR2 as FQGTGA. CDR3 nucleotide sequence: TGTGCCAGCAGCTTGGGACTAGCGGGGTACACAGATACGCAGTATTTT. Translated: CASSLGLAGYTDTQYF.

The gene calls are TRBV6-2 or TRBV6-3 and TRBJ2-3, with D possibly TRBD1 on 6 matching bases. The length of the CDR3 is 17 residues. CDR1 MNHEY and CDR2 SVGEGT come from the germline V gene. The V end was cut by 2 bases, the J end by 0 bases, with 15 bases between. The CDR3, as DNA: TGTGCCAGCAGTTACACCCCAGGGGTCTCCAGCACAGATACGCAGTATTTT. Translation gives CASSYTPGVSSTDTQYF.

The rearrangement links TRBV7-3 to TRBJ1-1; D is undetermined. This CDR3 is 14 amino acids long. The germline V gene has CDR1 SGHTA and CDR2 FQGTGA. Trimming shortened V by 3 bases and J by 4 bases, and 12 bases separated the two germline ends. CDR3 in DNA: TGTGCCAGCAGCTTTCGCCCCCCGGGCACTGAAGCTTTCTTT. Amino acids: CASSFRPPGTEAFF.

V gene TRBV15 combines with J gene TRBJ2-7; a possible D gene is TRBD1 (7 bases). The V end lost 1 base, the J end lost 6 bases, and 13 bases lay between the germline ends. Germline CDR1 is LNHNV and CDR2 is YYDKDF (reference sequence). The CDR3 spans 14 residues. The DNA for the CDR3 is TGTGCCACCAGCAGAGGCGGAGGGGGCCTCGAGCAGTACTTC. Encoded protein: CATSRGGGGLEQYF.

This clone was found once. The rearrangement joins TRBV14 to TRBJ1-1; D ambiguous. The V gene's germline CDR1 is SGHDN and CDR2 FVKESK. The V end lost 4 bases, the J end lost 7 bases, and 19 bases lay between the germline ends. The CDR3 runs 15 residues. In DNA form, the CDR3 reads TGTGCCAGCAGCCCCCTTTGGGGAGAGAATAATGAAGCTTTCTTT. Translating it yields CASSPLWGENNEAFF.

V usage is TRBV7-9 and J usage is TRBJ1-2; 7 bases are shared with TRBD1. The J segment lost 3 bases and the V segment lost 4 bases, leaving 5 bases of the junction unmatched. The CDR3 extends over 14 amino acids. Germline V gene lookup returns CDR1 SEHNR and CDR2 FQNEAQ (reference sequence). CDR3 sequence reads: CASSSSDRDYGYTF. DNA for the CDR3: TGTGCCAGCAGCTCGAGTGACAGGGACTATGGCTACACCTTC.

The CDR3 DNA follows: TGTGCCAGCACCCTAACGACAGGGCTTAACACTGAAGCTTTCTTT. This translates into CASTLTTGLNTEAFF. The chain couples TRBV5-4 to TRBJ1-1, with 7 bases aligning to TRBD1. The CDR3 contains 15 residues. The J segment lost 2 bases and the V segment lost 6 bases, leaving 10 bases of the junction unmatched. Per germline, CDR1 SGHNT and CDR2 YYREEE (reference sequence).

V usage is TRBV9 and J usage is TRBJ2-6; TRBD2 agrees at 14 bases. There are 22 residues in the CDR3. Germline loops: CDR1 SGDLS, CDR2 YYNGEE. J lost 0 bases, V lost 3 bases, and 14 bases had no gene match. CDR3 sequence: CASSDNPGTSGGPDSGANVLTF. CDR3 in DNA: TGTGCCAGCAGCGATAACCCCGGGACTAGCGGGGGCCCCGACTCTGGGGCCAACGTCCTGACTTTC.

The chain couples TRBV7-9 to TRBJ2-3; D uncertain. V lost 1 base to trimming and J lost 6 bases, with 5 bases between them. CDR1 is SEHNR and CDR2 is FQNEAQ in the germline V gene (reference sequence). There are 12 residues in the CDR3. CDR3 in amino acids: CASSLGLDTQYF. The CDR3 region has the DNA TGTGCCAGCAGCTTAGGGCTGGATACGCAGTATTTT.

V and J are TRBV11-2 and TRBJ1-2, with a possible D match to TRBD1 (6 bases). V was pared by 6 bases and J by 6 bases, with 11 bases between. The CDR3 runs 12 residues. CDR1 is SGHAT and CDR2 is FQNNGV in the germline V gene. The CDR3 protein is CASSPNRDGYTF. The DNA of the CDR3 is TGTGCCAGCAGTCCGAACAGGGATGGCTACACCTTC.

DNA for the CDR3: TGCAGTGCTAGTACAGGGATGTACGAGCAGTACTTC. Its protein is CSASTGMYEQYF. The chain is built from TRBV20-1 and TRBJ2-7; tentative D call: TRBD1 (6 bases). CDR1 is DFQATT, CDR2 SNEGSKA, per germline (reference sequence). CDR3 length: 12 amino acids. Trimming cost V 3 bases and J 4 bases, with 10 bases left between them.

V gene TRBV5-1 combines with J gene TRBJ1-6; 9 bases match TRBD1. V gave up 1 base and J gave up 7 bases; unmatched junction bases: 3. The length of the CDR3 is 15 residues. Germline assignment: CDR1 SGHRS and CDR2 YFSETQ. The CDR3 loop reads CASSLWDRVNSPLHF. The CDR3 coding sequence is TGCGCCAGCAGCTTGTGGGACAGGGTAAATTCACCCCTCCACTTT.

The chain joins TRBV3-1 (or the pseudogene TRBV3-2) to TRBJ2-3; perhaps TRBD2 as D (7 bases). The CDR3 length is 15 residues. Trimming stripped 0 bases from V and 4 bases from J, with 11 bases between. Germline-derived CDR1 and CDR2 are LGHDT and YNNKEL (reference sequence). This CDR3 is CASSQDRGGADTQYF. CDR3 sequence (DNA): TGTGCCAGCAGCCAAGATCGAGGGGGGGCAGATACGCAGTATTTT.

The rearrangement joins TRBV27 to TRBJ2-1; TRBD1 might be the D (6 bases). This CDR3 spans 14 amino acids. V was clipped by 6 bases and J by 2 bases, with 11 bases between them. Germline loops: CDR1 MNHEY, CDR2 SMNVEV (reference sequence). DNA of the CDR3: TGTGCCAGCAGGGAGACAGGTCCCTACAATGAGCAGTTCTTC. Translating it yields CASRETGPYNEQFF.

DNA of the CDR3: TGTGCCAGCAGCTGGGACAGAATAAACTATGGCTACACCTTC. Translation gives CASSWDRINYGYTF. This chain connects TRBV7-2 to TRBJ1-2; TRBD1 agrees at 7 bases. V was pared by 4 bases and J by 2 bases, with 4 bases of the junction left unmatched. Germline loops: CDR1 SGHTA, CDR2 FQGNSA. This CDR3 is built from 14 residues.

The chain employs TRBV21-1 and TRBJ2-7; the table's D call TRBD1 went unverified against the DNA. TRBV21-1 is a recognized pseudogene. This CDR3 is 16 amino acids long. The CDR3 nucleotides read TGTGCCAGCAGCAGTGTTACAGGCTTATCCACCTACGAGCAGTACTTC. Translating gives CASSSVTGLSTYEQYF.

The V and J genes are TRBV10-3 and TRBJ2-3; 10 nucleotides agree with TRBD1. The V gene end was trimmed by 5 bases and the J gene end by 3 bases; junction bases not matched to a gene: 5. CDR1 is ENHRY and CDR2 is SYGVKD in the germline V gene. This CDR3 has 15 amino acids. The CDR3 DNA reads as TGTGCCATCAGTAAGACAGGGGGCGAAACAGATACGCAGTATTTT. Translation: CAISKTGGETDTQYF.

This chain uses TRBV10-1 with TRBJ2-7; TRBD1 aligns across 7 bases. The CDR3 has 15 amino acids. V gave up 6 bases and J gave up 2 bases; unmatched junction bases: 10. Germline lookup yields CDR1 WNHNN and CDR2 SYGVQD (reference sequence). Here the CDR3 reads CASSARQGSPYEQYF. CDR3 in DNA: TGCGCCAGCAGCGCCCGACAGGGTTCTCCCTACGAGCAGTACTTC.

CDR3 in DNA: TGTGCCAGTAGTCGGCCTAGCGGGGGACTGCGGGATACGCAGTATTTT. Residues: CASSRPSGGLRDTQYF. The V call is TRBV19, the J call TRBJ2-3; 10 positions match TRBD2. After removal of 5 bases from V and 6 bases from J, the junction contained 11 bases not matched to a gene. The CDR3 length is 16 residues. Germline V CDR1 and CDR2: LNHDA, SQIVND (reference sequence).

CDR3 sequence: CASSPGTGALGNTIYF. Written as DNA, the CDR3 is TGTGCCAGCAGCCCCGGGACAGGGGCGTTGGGAAACACCATATATTTT. The J gene is TRBJ1-3, the V gene TRBV7-8, with 10 nucleotides matching TRBD1. The V gene's germline CDR1 is SGHVS and CDR2 FQNEAQ. This CDR3 region has 16 residues. V lost 5 bases to trimming and J lost 4 bases; unmatched junction nucleotides: 8.

The chain employs TRBV4-3 and TRBJ2-3; D is ambiguous. The CDR3 has 14 amino acids. Deletions cut 4 bases from V and 4 bases from J, with 12 bases between. Germline assignment: CDR1 LGHNA and CDR2 YSLEER. The CDR3: CASSPRWKPDTQYF. Here the CDR3 DNA reads TGCGCCAGCAGCCCGCGGTGGAAGCCAGATACGCAGTATTTT.

This clone came up a few times. The rearrangement joins TRBV5-1 to TRBJ1-2, with 8 bases lining up with TRBD1. Trimming cost V 4 bases and J 2 bases; bases outside gene matches: 4. Germline V gives CDR1 SGHRS, CDR2 YFSETQ. This CDR3 is built from 14 residues. The DNA for the CDR3 is TGCGCCAGCAGCCAACAGGGGGGAAACTATGGCTACACCTTC. Translating gives CASSQQGGNYGYTF.

The rearrangement uses TRBV6-5 and TRBJ1-4, with no clear D. The length of the CDR3 is 16 residues. The germline V gene has CDR1 MNHEY and CDR2 SVGAGI. V shed 2 bases and J shed 0 bases, with 10 bases lying between them. CDR3 sequence reads: CASSYTRRATNEKLFF. The DNA for the CDR3 is TGTGCCAGCAGTTACACGAGGAGAGCAACTAATGAAAAACTGTTTTTT.

This chain joins TRBV28 and TRBJ2-5; TRBD2 agrees at 12 bases. Germline CDR1 reads MDHEN; CDR2 reads SYDVKM. The CDR3 has 15 amino acids. Trimming at V came to 6 bases and at J to 5 bases, leaving 7 bases not matched to a gene. This CDR3 is CASREASGGVETQYF. The CDR3 DNA sequence: TGTGCCAGCAGGGAAGCTAGCGGGGGGGTCGAGACCCAGTACTTC.